Each of the 21 T cell receptor beta chains below was sequenced from the same sample in a study of CD8+CD57+ T cells in acquired aplastic anemia. Researchers used genomic DNA as the template to profile TCR beta VDJ and CDR3. One entry per CDR3 protein results from TCRdb running MiXCR on the reads. Here the sample spans approximately 270,000 distinct CDR3 sequences, 45% to 65% being singletons. What was sequenced was sorted CD4+, CD8+, or CD8+CD57+ T cells (not recorded which) from PBMCs. These receptors were taken from a human donor with severe aplastic anemia or a healthy control (not recorded which).

With regard to this clonotype: It is likely a read error, because the conserved phenylalanine at the end of the CDR3 is missing. Because the CDR3's place on the DNA is in doubt, the DNA is left out and the CDR3 is given as listed by TCRdb. The chain couples TRBV6-5 to TRBJ2-2. The CDR3 spans 10 amino acids, including both terminal residues. Germline CDR1 MNHEY, CDR2 SVGAGI. The CDR3 spells CASSCGGTVV.

Here the CDR3 DNA reads TGTGCCAGCAGCTTAGCGCTGGGACAAAGCTACGAGCAGTACTTC. Translation gives CASSLALGQSYEQYF. This chain uses TRBV11-1 with TRBJ2-7; D might be TRBD1 (6 bases). The CDR3 spans 15 residues. Germline loops: CDR1 SGHAT, CDR2 FQDESV (reference sequence). V lost 0 bases and J 3 bases, leaving 12 bases between the germline ends.

Many counts were recorded for this clonotype. The V gene is TRBV6-5, the J gene TRBJ1-1; unclear D gene. Germline V CDR1 and CDR2: MNHEY, SVGAGI. CDR3 length equals 13 residues. V lost 2 bases, J lost 4 bases, and 8 bases lay in between. CDR3: CASSYGGGTEAFF. Written as DNA, the CDR3 is TGTGCCAGCAGTTACGGTGGAGGCACTGAAGCTTTCTTT.

This clonotype was seen repeatedly, ten times or more. This chain uses TRBV5-1 with TRBJ2-7; D tentatively fits TRBD1 or TRBD2 (6 bases each). CDR3 length: 15 amino acids. V was shortened by 2 bases and J by 2 bases, with 14 bases between the two germline ends. Germline CDR1 SGHRS, CDR2 YFSETQ. CDR3 sequence: CASSLQGERAYEQYF. The DNA of the CDR3 is TGCGCCAGCAGCTTACAGGGAGAGCGGGCCTACGAGCAGTACTTC.

This clonotype has more than one count but fewer than ten. The CDR3 bases are TGCGCCAGCAGAAACGGGGTCTACGAGCAGTACTTC. This codes for CASRNGVYEQYF. The V gene is TRBV10-2, the J gene TRBJ2-7; perhaps TRBD2 as D (5 bases). Trimming stripped 6 bases from V and 3 bases from J, with 9 bases between. The CDR3 covers 12 residues. CDR1 is WSHSY and CDR2 is SAAADI in the germline V gene.

V and J are TRBV10-3 and TRBJ1-5; 7 bases agree with TRBD1. The CDR3 extends over 18 amino acids. Germline CDR1 reads ENHRY; CDR2 reads SYGVKD. The V and J ends lost 6 bases and 3 bases, in that order; junction bases with no gene match: 17. In DNA, the CDR3 is TGTGCCATCAGGGAAGGGGACATCGTGGGACAGACCAATCAGCCCCAGCATTTT. This codes for CAIREGDIVGQTNQPQHF.

The genes are TRBV19 and TRBJ2-1; the D is unclear. Per the germline V gene, CDR1 is LNHDA and CDR2 is SQIVND (reference sequence). V lost 5 bases to trimming and J lost 8 bases, with 13 bases between them. CDR3 length: 13 residues. The CDR3 DNA reads TGTGCCAGTAGTCCCGGTACGTGGTATGAGCAGTTCTTC. Protein product: CASSPGTWYEQFF.

The rearrangement uses TRBV6-5 and TRBJ2-7, with TRBD1 as a possible D gene (6 bases). There are 16 residues in the CDR3. The ends were cut back, 0 bases at V and 3 bases at J, with 15 bases in the middle. CDR1 and CDR2 (germline): MNHEY, SVGAGI. In DNA, the CDR3 is TGTGCCAGCAGTTACTCTTCGCGTGGCAGGGGCTACGAGCAGTACTTC. The encoded protein is CASSYSSRGRGYEQYF.

The J gene is TRBJ2-1, the V gene TRBV20-1; 11 bases align to TRBD1. The CDR3 is 13 amino acids. The ends lost 5 bases at V and 7 bases at J; junction bases unmatched: 4. Germline CDR1 reads DFQATT; CDR2 reads SNEGSKA (reference sequence). CDR3 nucleotides: TGCAGTGCTCCGGGACAGGGGGATAATGAGCAGTTCTTC. Residues: CSAPGQGDNEQFF.

The chain recombines TRBV19 with TRBJ2-3; 14 nucleotides agree with TRBD2. The germline gives CDR1 LNHDA, CDR2 SQIVND (reference sequence). V lost 5 bases, J lost 2 bases, and 9 bases stayed unmatched. This CDR3 is 18 amino acids long. Written as DNA, the CDR3 is TGTGCCAGTAGTCTCGGGACTAGCGGGGGACCCAACACAGATACGCAGTATTTT. Amino acids: CASSLGTSGGPNTDTQYF.

The rearrangement joins TRBV20-1 to TRBJ2-1, with 8 bases fitting TRBD2. Germline CDR1 reads DFQATT; CDR2 reads SNEGSKA (reference sequence). This CDR3 has 12 amino acids. Unmatched junction bases numbered 4, after V lost 3 bases and J lost 9 bases. The CDR3 nucleotides are TGCAGTGCTAGCGGGGGGGCGGCTGAGCAGTTCTTC. Residues: CSASGGAAEQFF.

At least ten counts were recorded for this clonotype. The chain combines TRBV12-3 or TRBV12-4 with TRBJ2-3, with unresolved D. The V and J ends lost 11 bases and 8 bases respectively, with 14 bases between them. The length of the CDR3 is 11 residues. CDR3 nucleotides: TGTGCCGCAGGAATTTGGGGTACGCAGTATTTT. Translated: CAAGIWGTQYF.

The table lists this clonotype with many counts. J is TRBJ1-1 and V is TRBV6-5, with 7 positions matching TRBD1. This CDR3 comprises 15 residues. Germline V CDR1 and CDR2: MNHEY, SVGAGI. Losses at the gene ends were 5 bases for V and 1 base for J; bases not matched to a gene: 7. The CDR3 protein is CASSRRTGQNTEAFF. The DNA of the CDR3 is TGTGCCAGCAGTCGCCGGACAGGCCAGAACACTGAAGCTTTCTTT.

This clonotype was recorded many times. The chain joins TRBV10-3 to TRBJ1-1, with 9 bases fitting TRBD1. The V gene's germline CDR1 is ENHRY and CDR2 SYGVKD. Trimming cost V 6 bases and J 3 bases; bases outside gene matches: 5. The CDR3 has 14 residues. The CDR3 region has the DNA TGTGCCATCAGGGGAAGGGACAGGGACACTGAAGCTTTCTTT. Residues: CAIRGRDRDTEAFF.

This chain connects TRBV19 to TRBJ2-7; perhaps TRBD1 as D (6 bases). The CDR3 has 15 residues. V was shortened by 3 bases and J by 3 bases, with 15 bases between the two germline ends. CDR1 is LNHDA, CDR2 SQIVND, per germline (reference sequence). The DNA for the CDR3 is TGTGCCAGTAGTATCACCGGGACATCAGACTACGAGCAGTACTTC. The encoded protein is CASSITGTSDYEQYF.

The rearrangement uses TRBV29-1 and TRBJ2-7; 10 bases map to TRBD2. The junction had 6 bases not matched to a gene; V was cut back by 2 bases and J by 2 bases. Germline V gene lookup returns CDR1 SQVTM and CDR2 ANQGSEA. This CDR3 spans 15 amino acids. CDR3 DNA sequence: TGCAGCGTTGAAATTCTAGCGGGAGCCACCTACGAGCAGTACTTC. Protein product: CSVEILAGATYEQYF.

This sequence joins TRBV15 and TRBJ2-7; tentatively, D is TRBD1 (6 bases). Per the germline V gene, CDR1 is LNHNV and CDR2 is YYDKDF (reference sequence). CDR3 length: 14 amino acids. V lost 5 bases, J lost 4 bases, and 15 bases lay in between. DNA for the CDR3: TGTGCCACCAGCGCCCGGACAGACGGGTACGAGCAGTACTTC. The encoded protein is CATSARTDGYEQYF.

The V gene is TRBV7-9, the J gene TRBJ1-1; D is uncertain. Deletions cut 4 bases from V and 4 bases from J, with 16 bases between. The CDR3 runs to 15 residues. CDR1 is SEHNR, CDR2 FQNEAQ, per germline (reference sequence). The CDR3 is CASSSGSGEGTEAFF. The CDR3 DNA reads as TGTGCCAGCAGCTCCGGATCGGGAGAGGGCACTGAAGCTTTCTTT.

V and J are TRBV24-1 and TRBJ2-1, with TRBD1 matching over 7 bases. Trimming at V came to 10 bases and at J to 7 bases, leaving 15 bases not matched to a gene. CDR1 and CDR2 (germline): KGHDR, SFDVKD. The CDR3 runs to 15 residues. This CDR3 is CATAATGSGLNEQFF. In nucleotides, the CDR3 is TGTGCCACTGCGGCGACAGGGTCGGGATTAAATGAGCAGTTCTTC.

The chain couples TRBV7-8 to TRBJ1-2; D gene unclear. The CDR3 has 14 amino acids. Germline assignment: CDR1 SGHVS and CDR2 FQNEAQ. V was cut by 5 bases and J by 4 bases, with 14 bases left in between. CDR3 DNA: TGTGCCAGCAGCGACCTCGAGGCGGGCTATGGCTACACCTTC. This translates into CASSDLEAGYGYTF.

Worth noting for this clonotype: One end of the junction fails to match germline, which may point to a read error. The V gene is TRBV7-2, the J gene TRBJ2-2; maybe TRBD2 (5 bases). Germline V lookup: CDR1 SGHTA, CDR2 FQGNSA. This CDR3 contains 15 residues. The CDR3 reads CASSLNGFPAGDLFF. The DNA for the CDR3 is TGTGCCAGCAGCTTAAATGGGTTCCCGGCCGGGGATCTGTTTTTT.